This T cell receptor beta chain was captured by sequencing in a study of OX40 agonist ivuxolimab in advanced cancers. For the study at large: People who had prior anti-PD-1, anti-PD-L1 or anti-CTLA-4 therapy could take part, and approximately 44% had some. The study reported partial responses in three patients: one hepatocellular carcinoma, two cutaneous melanoma. Study findings and constraints: No antigen was identified for the clonally expanded peripheral T cells. Expansion of clones was among the lowest in partial responders at 0.1-3.0 mg/kg.

Produced via immunoSEQ multiplex PCR; TCRdb's table is partial and in-frame only. The repertoire consists of approximately 61,000 clones, with about 85% occurring once and the leading ten covering 0.3% to 0.35%. CDR1 is KGHSH and CDR2 is LQKENI in the germline V gene. V lost 0 bases and J lost 6, with 13 bases in between. CDR3 size: 15 residues. About this clone: The antigen remains unidentified.

The chain employs TRBV18 and TRBJ2-3, with a tentative D call TRBD2 (5 bases). The material was CD4+ or CD8+ T cells sorted from blood, obtained in a trial of the OX40 agonist ivuxolimab. This TCR came from an adult with an advanced solid tumor such as melanoma, head and neck, liver or kidney cancer. CDR3 loop: CASSPPRALRDTQYF. In DNA, the CDR3 is TGTGCCAGCTCACCACCGAGGGCGCTTAGGGATACGCAGTATTTT.